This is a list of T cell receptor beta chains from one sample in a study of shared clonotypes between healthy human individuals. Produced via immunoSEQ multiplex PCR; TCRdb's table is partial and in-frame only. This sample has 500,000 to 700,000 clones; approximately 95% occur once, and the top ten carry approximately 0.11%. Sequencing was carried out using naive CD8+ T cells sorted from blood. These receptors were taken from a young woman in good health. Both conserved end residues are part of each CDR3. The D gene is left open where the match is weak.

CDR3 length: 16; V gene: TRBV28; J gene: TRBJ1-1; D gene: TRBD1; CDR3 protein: CASSNDRGRGDTEAFF
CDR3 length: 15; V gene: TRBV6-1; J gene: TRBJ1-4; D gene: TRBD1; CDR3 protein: CASRPTTGRGEKLFF
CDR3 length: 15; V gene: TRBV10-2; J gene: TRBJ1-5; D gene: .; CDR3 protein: CASRITENSNQPQHF
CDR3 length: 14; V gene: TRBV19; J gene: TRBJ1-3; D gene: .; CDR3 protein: CASSTWGSGNTIYF
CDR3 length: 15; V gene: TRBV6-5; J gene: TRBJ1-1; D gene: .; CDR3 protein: CASSYSIGGNTEAFF
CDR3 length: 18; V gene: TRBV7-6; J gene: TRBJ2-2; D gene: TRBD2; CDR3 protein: CASSSPGGSGRATGELFF
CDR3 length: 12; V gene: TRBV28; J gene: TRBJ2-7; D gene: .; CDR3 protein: CASRSGSYEQYF
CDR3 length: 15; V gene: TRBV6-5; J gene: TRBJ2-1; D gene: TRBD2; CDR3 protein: CASSYRLAGNNEQFF
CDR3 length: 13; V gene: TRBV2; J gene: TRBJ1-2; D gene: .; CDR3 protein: CASIGGLYYGYTF
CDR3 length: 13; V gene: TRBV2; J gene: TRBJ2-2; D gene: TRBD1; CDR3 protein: CATGTVNTGELFF
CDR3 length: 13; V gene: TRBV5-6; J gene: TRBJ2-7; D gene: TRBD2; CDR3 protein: CASRPLADYEQYF
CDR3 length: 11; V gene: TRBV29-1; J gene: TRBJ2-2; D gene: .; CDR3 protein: CSVINTGELFF
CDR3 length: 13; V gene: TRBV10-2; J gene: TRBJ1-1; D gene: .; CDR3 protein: CAISPGPRAEAFF
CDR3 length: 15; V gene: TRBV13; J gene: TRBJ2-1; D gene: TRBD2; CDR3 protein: CASSGPSGIYNEQFF
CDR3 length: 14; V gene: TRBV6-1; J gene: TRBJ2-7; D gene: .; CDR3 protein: CASIGLETSYEQYF
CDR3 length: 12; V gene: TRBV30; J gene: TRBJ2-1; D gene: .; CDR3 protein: CAWRSRPNEQFF
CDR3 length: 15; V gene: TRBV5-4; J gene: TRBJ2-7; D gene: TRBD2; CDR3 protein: CASSLRAGESYEQYF
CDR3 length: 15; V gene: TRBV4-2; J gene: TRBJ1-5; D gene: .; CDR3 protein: CASSRDPNHYQPQHF
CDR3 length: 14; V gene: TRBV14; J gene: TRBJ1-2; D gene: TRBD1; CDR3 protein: CASSPRQGKDGYTF
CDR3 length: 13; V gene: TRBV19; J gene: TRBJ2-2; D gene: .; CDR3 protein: CATEKTSTGELFF
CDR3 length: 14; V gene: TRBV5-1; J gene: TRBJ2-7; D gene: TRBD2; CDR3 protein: CASSTGTSGYEQYF
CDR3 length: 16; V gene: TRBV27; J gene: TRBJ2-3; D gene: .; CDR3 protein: CASSPGPGGPPDTQYF
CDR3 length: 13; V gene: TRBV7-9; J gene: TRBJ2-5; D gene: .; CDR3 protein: CASGATRSETQYF
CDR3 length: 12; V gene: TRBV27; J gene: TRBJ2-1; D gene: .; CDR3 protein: CASSLNLLDQFF
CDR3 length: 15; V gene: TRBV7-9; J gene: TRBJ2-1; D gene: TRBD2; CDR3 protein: CASSLEGGELYEQFF
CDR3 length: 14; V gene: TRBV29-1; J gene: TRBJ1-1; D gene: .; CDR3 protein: CSVPGRRMNTEAFF
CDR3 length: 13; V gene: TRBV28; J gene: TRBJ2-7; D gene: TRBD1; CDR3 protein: CASNLDRGYEQYF
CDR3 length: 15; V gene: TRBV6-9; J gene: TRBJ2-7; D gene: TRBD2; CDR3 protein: CASSYQTSPVGEQYF
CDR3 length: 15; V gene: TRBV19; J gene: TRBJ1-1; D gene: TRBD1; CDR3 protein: CASSTGTGYGTEAFF
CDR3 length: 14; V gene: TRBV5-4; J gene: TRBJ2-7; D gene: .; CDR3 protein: CASSLKGTSYEQYF
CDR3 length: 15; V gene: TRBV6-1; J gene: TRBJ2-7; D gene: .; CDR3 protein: CASSEGVSFSYEQYF
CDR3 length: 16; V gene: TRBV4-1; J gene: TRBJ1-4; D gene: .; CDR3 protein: CASSPWSGATNEKLFF
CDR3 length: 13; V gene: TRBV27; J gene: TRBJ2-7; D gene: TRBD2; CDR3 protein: CASTSGKTYEQYF
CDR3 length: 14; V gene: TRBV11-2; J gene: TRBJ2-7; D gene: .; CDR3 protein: CASSLVDSSYEQYF
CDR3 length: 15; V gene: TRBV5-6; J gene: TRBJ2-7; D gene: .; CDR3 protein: CASSLLGLSSYEQYF
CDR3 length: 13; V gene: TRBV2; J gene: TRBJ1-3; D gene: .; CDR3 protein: CASTENSGNTIYF
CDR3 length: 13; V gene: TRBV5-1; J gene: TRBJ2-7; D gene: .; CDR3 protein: CASSFASSYEQYF
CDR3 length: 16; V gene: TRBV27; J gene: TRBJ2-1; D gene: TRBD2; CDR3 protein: CASSPGTSGRYNEQFF
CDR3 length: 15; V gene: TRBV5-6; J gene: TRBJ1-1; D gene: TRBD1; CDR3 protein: CASSLAGTGYGEAFF
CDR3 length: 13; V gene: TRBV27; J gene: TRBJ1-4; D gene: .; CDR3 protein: CASRQGGTEKLFF
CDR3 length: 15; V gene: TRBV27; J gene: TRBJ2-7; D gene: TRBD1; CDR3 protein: CASSHAGTGRYEQYF